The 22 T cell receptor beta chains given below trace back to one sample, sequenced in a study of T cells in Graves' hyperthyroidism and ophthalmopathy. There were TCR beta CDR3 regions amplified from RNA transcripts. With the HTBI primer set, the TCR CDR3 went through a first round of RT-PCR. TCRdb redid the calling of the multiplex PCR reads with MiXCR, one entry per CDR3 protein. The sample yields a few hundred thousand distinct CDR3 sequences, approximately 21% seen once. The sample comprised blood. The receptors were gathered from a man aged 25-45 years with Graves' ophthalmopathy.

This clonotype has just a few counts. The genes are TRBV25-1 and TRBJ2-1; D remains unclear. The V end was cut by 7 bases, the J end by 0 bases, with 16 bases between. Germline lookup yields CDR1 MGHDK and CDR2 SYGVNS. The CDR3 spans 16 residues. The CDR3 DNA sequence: TGTGCCAGCACCATACTTCAACCCTGCTCCTACAATGAGCAGTTCTTC. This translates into CASTILQPCSYNEQFF.

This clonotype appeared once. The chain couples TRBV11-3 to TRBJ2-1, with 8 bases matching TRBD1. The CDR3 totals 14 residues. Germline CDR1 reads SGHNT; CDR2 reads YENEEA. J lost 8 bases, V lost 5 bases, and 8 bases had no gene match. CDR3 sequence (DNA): TGTGCCAGCAGCGCTCGGACAGGGTCCGATGAGCAGTTCTTC. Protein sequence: CASSARTGSDEQFF.

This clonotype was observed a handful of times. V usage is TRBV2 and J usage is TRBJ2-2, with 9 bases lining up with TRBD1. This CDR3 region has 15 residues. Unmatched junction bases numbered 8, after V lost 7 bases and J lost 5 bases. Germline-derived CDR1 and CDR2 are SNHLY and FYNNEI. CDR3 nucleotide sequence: TGTGCCAGCACTAGGACAGGGGCGGTTACCGGGGAGCTGTTTTTT. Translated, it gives CASTRTGAVTGELFF.

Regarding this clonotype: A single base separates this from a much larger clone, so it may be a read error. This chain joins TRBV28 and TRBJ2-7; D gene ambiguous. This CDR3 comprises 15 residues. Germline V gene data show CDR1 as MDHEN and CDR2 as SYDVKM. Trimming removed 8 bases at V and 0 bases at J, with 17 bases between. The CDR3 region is CASGPTGPFSYEQYF. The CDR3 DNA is TGTGCCAGCGGTCCAACCGGGCCATTCTCCTACGAGCAGTACTTC.

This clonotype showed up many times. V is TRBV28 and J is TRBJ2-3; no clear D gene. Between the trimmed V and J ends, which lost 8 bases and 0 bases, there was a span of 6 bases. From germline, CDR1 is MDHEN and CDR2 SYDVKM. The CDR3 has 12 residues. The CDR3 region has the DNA TGTGCCAGCCAGACTAGCACAGATACGCAGTATTTT. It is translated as CASQTSTDTQYF.

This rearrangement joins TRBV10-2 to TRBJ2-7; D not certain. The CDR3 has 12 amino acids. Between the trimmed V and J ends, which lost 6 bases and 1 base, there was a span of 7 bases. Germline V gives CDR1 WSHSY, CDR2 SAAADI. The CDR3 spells CASRQVSYEQYF. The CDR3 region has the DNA TGCGCCAGCAGGCAGGTTTCCTACGAGCAGTACTTC.

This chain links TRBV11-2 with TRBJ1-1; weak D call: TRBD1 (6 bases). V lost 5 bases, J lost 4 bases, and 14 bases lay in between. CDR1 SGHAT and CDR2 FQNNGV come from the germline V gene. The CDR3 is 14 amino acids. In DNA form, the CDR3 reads TGTGCCAGCAGCCCTAAGGACAGTCGCACTGAAGCTTTCTTT. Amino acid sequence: CASSPKDSRTEAFF.

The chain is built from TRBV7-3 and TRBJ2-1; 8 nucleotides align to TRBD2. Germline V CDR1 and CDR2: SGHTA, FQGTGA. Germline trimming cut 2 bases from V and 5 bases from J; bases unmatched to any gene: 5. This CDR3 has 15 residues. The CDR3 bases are TGTGCCAGCAGCTTAGGCGGGAGGTCTGACAATGAGCAGTTCTTC. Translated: CASSLGGRSDNEQFF.

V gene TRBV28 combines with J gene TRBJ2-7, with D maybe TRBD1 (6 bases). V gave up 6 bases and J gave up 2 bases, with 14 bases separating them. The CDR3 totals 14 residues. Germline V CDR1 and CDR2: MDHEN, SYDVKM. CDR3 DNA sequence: TGTGCCAGCAGCGCCGGGACACCCCCCTACGAGCAGTACTTC. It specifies CASSAGTPPYEQYF.

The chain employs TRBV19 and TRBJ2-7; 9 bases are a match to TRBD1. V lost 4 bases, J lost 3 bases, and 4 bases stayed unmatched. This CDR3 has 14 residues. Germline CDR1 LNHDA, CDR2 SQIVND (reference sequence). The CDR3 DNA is TGTGCCAGTAGTACAGGGACAGGGCACTACGAGCAGTACTTC. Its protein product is CASSTGTGHYEQYF.

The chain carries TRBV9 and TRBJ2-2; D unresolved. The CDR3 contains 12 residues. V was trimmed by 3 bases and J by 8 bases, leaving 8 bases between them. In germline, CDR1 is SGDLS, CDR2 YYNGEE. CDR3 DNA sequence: TGTGCCAGCAGCGCACAGAGTGGGGAGCTGTTTTTT. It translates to CASSAQSGELFF.

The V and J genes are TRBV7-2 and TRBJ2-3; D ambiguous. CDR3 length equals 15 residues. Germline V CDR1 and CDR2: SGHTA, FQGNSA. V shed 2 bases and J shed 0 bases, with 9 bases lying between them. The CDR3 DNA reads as TGTGCCAGCAGCTTATCGTCCTGGAGCACAGATACGCAGTATTTT. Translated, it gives CASSLSSWSTDTQYF.

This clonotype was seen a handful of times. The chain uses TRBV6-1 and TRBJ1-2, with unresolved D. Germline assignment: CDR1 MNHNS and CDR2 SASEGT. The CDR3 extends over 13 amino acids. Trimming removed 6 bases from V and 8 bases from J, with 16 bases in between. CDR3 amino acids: CASRDPGLGGYTF. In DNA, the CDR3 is TGTGCCAGCAGAGACCCGGGCCTGGGGGGCTACACCTTC.

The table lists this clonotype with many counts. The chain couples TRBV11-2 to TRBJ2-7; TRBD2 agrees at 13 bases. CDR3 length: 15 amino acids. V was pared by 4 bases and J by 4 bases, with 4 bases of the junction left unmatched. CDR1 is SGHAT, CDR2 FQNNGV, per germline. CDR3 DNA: TGTGCCAGCAGCTGGACTAGCGGGAGTGAATACGAGCAGTACTTC. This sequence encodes CASSWTSGSEYEQYF.

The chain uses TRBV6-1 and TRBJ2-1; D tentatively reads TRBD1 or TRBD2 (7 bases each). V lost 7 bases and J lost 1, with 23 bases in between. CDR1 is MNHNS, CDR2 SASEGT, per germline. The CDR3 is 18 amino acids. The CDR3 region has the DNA TGTGCCAGCAAGGTCAGGGGGGGGGAGGGGGCGTCCTACAATGAGCAGTTCTTC. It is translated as CASKVRGGEGASYNEQFF.

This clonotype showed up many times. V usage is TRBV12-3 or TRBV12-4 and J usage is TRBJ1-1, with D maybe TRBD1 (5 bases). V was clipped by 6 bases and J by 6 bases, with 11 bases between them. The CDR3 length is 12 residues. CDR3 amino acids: CASSQGIPEAFF. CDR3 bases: TGTGCCAGCAGCCAGGGTATCCCTGAAGCTTTCTTT.

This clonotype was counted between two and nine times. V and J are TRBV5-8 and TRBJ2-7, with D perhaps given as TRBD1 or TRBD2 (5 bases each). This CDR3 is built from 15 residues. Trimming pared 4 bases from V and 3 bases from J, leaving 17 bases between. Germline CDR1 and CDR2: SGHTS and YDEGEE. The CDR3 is CASSPDRGGVYEQYF. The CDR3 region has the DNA TGTGCCAGCAGCCCCGACCGGGGCGGAGTCTACGAGCAGTACTTC.

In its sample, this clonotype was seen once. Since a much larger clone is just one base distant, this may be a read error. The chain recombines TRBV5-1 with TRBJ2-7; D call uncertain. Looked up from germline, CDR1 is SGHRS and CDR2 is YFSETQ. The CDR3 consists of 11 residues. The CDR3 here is CVSSLVNEQYF. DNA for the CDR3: TGCGTCAGCAGCTTGGTCAACGAGCAGTACTTC.

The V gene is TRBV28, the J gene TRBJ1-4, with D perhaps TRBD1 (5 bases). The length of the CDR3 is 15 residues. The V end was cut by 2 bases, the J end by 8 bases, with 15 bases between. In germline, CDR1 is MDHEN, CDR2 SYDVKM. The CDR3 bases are TGTGCCAGCAGTTTACTCGCGGGGGGTTGGGAAAAACTGTTTTTT. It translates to CASSLLAGGWEKLFF.

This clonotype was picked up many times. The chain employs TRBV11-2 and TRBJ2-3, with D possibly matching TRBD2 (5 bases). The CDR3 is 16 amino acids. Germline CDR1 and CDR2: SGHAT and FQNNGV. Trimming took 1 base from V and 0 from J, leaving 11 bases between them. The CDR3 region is CASSLGTGTSTDTQYF. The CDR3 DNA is TGTGCCAGCAGCTTAGGGACTGGCACTAGCACAGATACGCAGTATTTT.

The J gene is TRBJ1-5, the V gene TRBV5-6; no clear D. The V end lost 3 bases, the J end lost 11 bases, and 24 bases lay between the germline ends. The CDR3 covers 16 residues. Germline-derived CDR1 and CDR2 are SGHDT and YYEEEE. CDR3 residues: CASSSNKSPKNSAQHF. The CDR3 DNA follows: TGTGCCAGCAGCTCAAATAAGTCTCCGAAGAATTCAGCCCAGCATTTT.

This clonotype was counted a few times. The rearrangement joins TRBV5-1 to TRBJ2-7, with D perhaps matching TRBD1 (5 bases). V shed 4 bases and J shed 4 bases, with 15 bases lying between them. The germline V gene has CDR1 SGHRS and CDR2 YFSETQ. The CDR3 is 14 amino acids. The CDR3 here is CASSKDNVGYEQYF. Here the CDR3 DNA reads TGCGCCAGCAGCAAGGACAACGTAGGATACGAGCAGTACTTC.